The 31 T cell receptor beta chains reported below all come from one sample, sequenced in a study of blood T cells in healthy people across ages. Alongside a J-beta primer mix, a sample-barcoded 5' primer served in a second PCR lasting roughly 6 to 12 cycles. TCRdb used MiXCR to reprocess the 5' RACE reads, holding one entry per CDR3 protein. Of approximately 1.5 million distinct CDR3 sequences detected, roughly 43% appear once; the ten largest clones hold over 3.5%. Sequencing was performed on blood. All receptors come from a young woman in good health.

This clonotype was seen a handful of times. V usage is TRBV4-2 and J usage is TRBJ1-1; D not certain. CDR3 length: 17 amino acids. Germline CDR1 and CDR2: LGHNA and YNFKEQ. The V gene lost 4 bases and the J gene lost 0 bases, with 18 bases spanning the gap. The CDR3: CASSPASRLIMNTEAFF. The CDR3 bases are TGTGCCAGCAGCCCGGCTTCCCGTCTTATTATGAACACTGAAGCTTTCTTT.

This clonotype was seen repeatedly, ten times or more. This chain uses TRBV4-3 with TRBJ2-5; D is unresolved. This CDR3 region has 15 residues. V lost 3 bases, J lost 0 bases, and 11 bases lay in between. In germline, CDR1 is LGHNA, CDR2 YSLEER. This chain's CDR3 is CASSQGLGYQETQYF. The CDR3 DNA sequence: TGCGCCAGCAGCCAGGGATTGGGCTACCAAGAGACCCAGTACTTC.

This clonotype was detected a few times. The chain carries TRBV9 and TRBJ2-3, with D uncertain. Trimming removed 4 bases from V and 0 bases from J, with 15 bases in between. CDR1 and CDR2 from the germline V gene are SGDLS and YYNGEE. This CDR3 is 16 amino acids long. CDR3 sequence (DNA): TGTGCCAGCAGCTCGCGTGCCTGGGGAAGCACAGATACGCAGTATTTT. It specifies CASSSRAWGSTDTQYF.

This sequence joins TRBV6-2 or TRBV6-3 and TRBJ2-1; D not certain. Germline V gene lookup returns CDR1 MNHEY and CDR2 SVGEGT. V was pared by 2 bases and J by 8 bases, with 16 bases between. CDR3 size: 15 residues. This CDR3 reads CASSYMRLIRYEQFF. In DNA form, the CDR3 reads TGTGCCAGCAGTTACATGCGGCTAATCAGGTATGAGCAGTTCTTC.

The rearrangement links TRBV7-2 to TRBJ2-1; 8 nucleotides line up with TRBD2. V lost 4 bases and J lost 0; bases outside the gene matches: 5. Germline values: CDR1 SGHTA, CDR2 FQGNSA. This CDR3 spans 16 amino acids. This CDR3 reads CASSSFSGASYNEQFF. CDR3 DNA sequence: TGTGCCAGCAGCTCTTTTAGCGGGGCCTCCTACAATGAGCAGTTCTTC.

CDR3 sequence (DNA): TGTGCCAGCAGTGAAGTAAGAGGAGGGTTCTACGAGCAGTACTTC. This sequence encodes CASSEVRGGFYEQYF. This sequence joins TRBV6-1 and TRBJ2-7, with D tentatively TRBD2 (6 bases). V lost 1 base, J lost 3 bases, and 13 bases lay in between. The CDR3 contains 15 residues. CDR1 is MNHNS, CDR2 SASEGT, per germline.

This clonotype has just a few counts. The chain recombines TRBV20-1 with TRBJ2-2; D is unclear. V lost 1 base and J 4 bases, leaving 13 bases between the germline ends. The CDR3 is 15 amino acids. The germline V gene encodes CDR1 DFQATT and CDR2 SNEGSKA (reference sequence). CDR3 sequence reads: CSARVNLASTGELFF. In nucleotides, the CDR3 is TGCAGTGCTAGAGTAAATCTTGCGTCCACCGGGGAGCTGTTTTTT.

The J gene is TRBJ1-1, the V gene TRBV12-3 or TRBV12-4; D ambiguous. Trimming took 6 bases from V and 2 from J, leaving 13 bases between them. The length of the CDR3 is 14 residues. CDR3 residues: CASRDYTANTEAFF. In DNA form, the CDR3 reads TGTGCCAGCAGGGACTACACAGCTAACACTGAAGCTTTCTTT.

To note about this clonotype: At one of its ends the junction is not consistent with the germline gene, which may arise from a read error. The V and J genes are TRBV15 and TRBJ2-3, with 9 bases fitting TRBD1. The CDR3 has 17 amino acids. Germline assignment: CDR1 LNHNV and CDR2 YYDKDF (reference sequence). The CDR3 here is CATSRDPGQGFPDTLYF. Here the CDR3 DNA reads TGTGCCACCAGCAGAGACCCGGGACAGGGTTTTCCAGATACGCTGTATTTT.

The CDR3 sequence is CASSEEQAYSSYNEQYF. The CDR3 bases are TGTGCCAGCAGTGAAGAGCAAGCGTATAGTTCCTACAATGAGCAGTACTTC. This sequence joins TRBV6-1 and TRBJ2-1, with D unresolved. The better agreement between TRBJ2-7 and the DNA end casts doubt on the J call. The germline CDR1 and CDR2 sequences are MNHNS and SASEGT. The CDR3 is made up of 17 amino acids.

The rearrangement uses TRBV4-3 and TRBJ2-1; D is tentatively TRBD1 or TRBD2 (6 bases each). Between the trimmed V and J ends, which lost 6 bases and 6 bases, there was a span of 18 bases. The CDR3 loop spans 15 amino acids. The germline V gene has CDR1 LGHNA and CDR2 YSLEER. CDR3 region: CASSRGLLVSNEQFF. The CDR3 DNA follows: TGCGCCAGCAGTCGGGGGCTGCTAGTGAGCAATGAGCAGTTCTTC.

This clonotype was seen only a few times. This chain uses TRBV7-2 with TRBJ2-3, with 8 bases that match TRBD2. From germline, CDR1 is SGHTA and CDR2 FQGNSA. The J segment lost 12 bases and the V segment lost 4 bases, leaving 12 bases of the junction unmatched. The CDR3 has 14 amino acids. As DNA, the CDR3 is TGTGCCAGCAGCTCCCTTGGGCGGGGGGAATTCCAGTATTTT. This sequence encodes CASSSLGRGEFQYF.

The chain combines TRBV9 with TRBJ2-7, with D maybe TRBD2 (5 bases). CDR1 is SGDLS and CDR2 is YYNGEE in the germline V gene. Trimming removed 0 bases from V and 7 bases from J, with 20 bases in between. This CDR3 is 16 amino acids long. CDR3 region: CASSVAGRTASNEQYF. CDR3 bases: TGTGCCAGCAGCGTAGCTGGGAGAACGGCGTCCAATGAGCAGTACTTC. Full variable domain (remainder filled in from reference TRBV9 and TRBJ2-7): DSGVTQTPKHLITATGQRVTLRCSPRSGDLSVYWYQQSLDQGLQFLIQYYNGEERAKGNILERFSAQQFPDLHSELNLSSLELGDSALYFCASSVAGRTASNEQYFGPGTRLTVT.

The chain uses TRBV29-1 and TRBJ2-1; D may be TRBD1 (5 bases). In germline, CDR1 is SQVTM, CDR2 ANQGSEA. This CDR3 region has 13 residues. V was pared by 1 base and J by 9 bases, with 13 bases between. CDR3 region: CSVEVGRRAEQFF. Written as DNA, the CDR3 is TGCAGCGTTGAAGTGGGGCGCCGAGCTGAGCAGTTCTTC.

The chain couples TRBV6-2 or TRBV6-3 to TRBJ2-1; the D gene is possibly TRBD2 (6 bases). Trimming took off 2 bases at V and 1 base at J, with 15 bases between the two ends. The CDR3 has 17 amino acids. Germline V lookup: CDR1 MNHEY, CDR2 SVGEGT. The CDR3 loop reads CASSYRRDSLSYNEQFF. The CDR3 nucleotides are TGTGCCAGCAGTTACAGACGGGACTCACTTTCCTACAATGAGCAGTTCTTC.

The chain uses TRBV4-1 and TRBJ2-1; 9 bases align to TRBD2. The J segment lost 5 bases and the V segment lost 1 base, leaving 12 bases of the junction unmatched. This CDR3 has 18 amino acids. Germline loops: CDR1 MGHRA, CDR2 YSYEKL. The CDR3 bases are TGCGCCAGCAGCCAAGGGATATGGGTAGCGGGGGTGAACAATGAGCAGTTCTTC. This translates into CASSQGIWVAGVNNEQFF.

This rearrangement joins TRBV7-2 to TRBJ1-5, with D uncertain. The V and J ends lost 2 bases and 0 bases respectively, with 11 bases between them. Germline values: CDR1 SGHTA, CDR2 FQGNSA. The CDR3 spans 16 residues. CDR3 sequence reads: CASSLSLGSSNQPQHF. DNA for the CDR3: TGTGCCAGCAGCTTAAGTTTAGGGAGTAGCAATCAGCCCCAGCATTTT.

V usage is TRBV7-2 and J usage is TRBJ1-4; possibly TRBD1 for D (6 bases). Germline V gives CDR1 SGHTA, CDR2 FQGNSA. Trimming pared 5 bases from V and 14 bases from J, leaving 24 bases between. The CDR3 totals 15 residues. The CDR3: CASSTTASQGKRLFF. The DNA of the CDR3 is TGTGCCAGCAGCACGACGGCGTCTCAGGGGAAGCGGCTGTTTTTT.

The gene calls are TRBV2 and TRBJ2-1, with D maybe TRBD1 (5 bases). The J call may be faulty, since TRBJ2-7 better matches the DNA end. The CDR3 consists of 14 residues. CDR1 SNHLY and CDR2 FYNNEI come from the germline V gene. The CDR3 nucleotides are TGTGCCAGCAGTAGAAGACAGACCTACAATGAGCAGTACTTC. It is translated as CASSRRQTYNEQYF.

This clonotype occurred a few times. V and J are TRBV6-6 and TRBJ1-1, with no clear D. CDR3 length equals 14 residues. Germline V gives CDR1 MNHNY, CDR2 SVGAGI (reference sequence). V lost 2 bases, J lost 4 bases, and 11 bases lay in between. CDR3 region: CASSYRTVGTEAFF. The CDR3 DNA reads TGTGCCAGCAGTTACCGGACTGTCGGCACTGAAGCTTTCTTT.

V usage is TRBV12-3 or TRBV12-4 and J usage is TRBJ2-1; 10 bases are a match to TRBD2. The CDR3 has 16 amino acids. The junction had 8 bases not matched to a gene; V was cut back by 6 bases and J by 3 bases. The CDR3 coding sequence is TGTGCCAGCAGGTCCTACCTAGCGGGGGACTACAATGAGCAGTTCTTC. Amino acid sequence: CASRSYLAGDYNEQFF.

The gene calls are TRBV10-3 and TRBJ2-7, with D perhaps assigned TRBD1 or TRBD2 (6 bases each). TRBJ2-5 matches the DNA end more closely, so the J call is doubtful. The length of the CDR3 is 13 residues. Looked up from germline, CDR1 is ENHRY and CDR2 is SYGVKD. This chain's CDR3 is CATRLGGDQTQYF. The CDR3 region has the DNA TGTGCCACCCGACTCGGGGGCGATCAGACCCAGTACTTC.

The V call is TRBV4-2, the J call TRBJ2-3; tentatively, D is TRBD2 (5 bases). Per the germline V gene, CDR1 is LGHNA and CDR2 is YNFKEQ. This CDR3 spans 13 amino acids. Trimming took 4 bases from V and 6 from J, leaving 11 bases between them. In nucleotides, the CDR3 is TGTGCCAGCAGCCGGAACCAGCGGGATACGCAGTATTTT. Its protein is CASSRNQRDTQYF.

This clonotype was seen ten or more times. The gene calls are TRBV29-1 and TRBJ2-1; 7 nucleotides line up with TRBD2. CDR1 and CDR2 (germline): SQVTM, ANQGSEA. Losses at the gene ends were 2 bases for V and 3 bases for J; bases not matched to a gene: 4. The CDR3 is 14 amino acids. The CDR3 sequence is CSVERTSDYNEQFF. CDR3 in DNA: TGCAGCGTTGAACGAACTAGCGACTACAATGAGCAGTTCTTC.

This clonotype was seen a single time. V and J are TRBV20-1 and TRBJ2-5; either TRBD1 or TRBD2 may fit D (5 bases each). V dropped 5 bases and J dropped 11 bases, with 27 bases sitting between them. Germline lookup yields CDR1 DFQATT and CDR2 SNEGSKA (reference sequence). The CDR3 is made up of 15 amino acids. The CDR3 protein is CSARRVGEIVNEQYF. The DNA of the CDR3 is TGCAGTGCTCGTAGGGTGGGGGAGATTGTCAATGAGCAGTACTTC.

This clonotype came up many times. The chain employs TRBV29-1 and TRBJ2-1; D is unclear. Trimming took 2 bases from V and 6 from J, leaving 8 bases between them. Germline V CDR1 and CDR2: SQVTM, ANQGSEA. The CDR3 loop spans 12 amino acids. CDR3 bases: TGCAGCGTTGAACAGGTCGGCAATGAGCAGTTCTTC. It yields the protein CSVEQVGNEQFF.

The CDR3 is CASSPGTGLLGYTF. CDR3 in DNA: TGTGCCAGCAGCCCCGGGACAGGACTATTAGGCTACACCTTC. The V gene is TRBV7-9, the J gene TRBJ1-2; 8 bases match TRBD1. V lost 5 bases, J lost 8 bases, and 10 bases stayed unmatched. The CDR3 totals 14 residues. Germline CDR1 is SEHNR and CDR2 is FQNEAQ (reference sequence). Together with reference TRBV7-9 and TRBJ1-2, the CDR3 gives the full variable domain: DTGVSQNPRHKITKRGQNVTFRCDPISEHNRLYWYRQTLGQGPEFLTYFQNEAQLEKSRLLSDRFSAERPKGSFSTLEIQRTEQGDSAMYLCASSPGTGLLGYTFGSGTRLTVV.

The table lists this clonotype with many counts. The V gene is TRBV12-3 or TRBV12-4, the J gene TRBJ1-1; D is unresolved. The CDR3 loop spans 12 amino acids. Trimming took 5 bases from V and 4 from J, leaving 8 bases between them. The CDR3 DNA sequence: TGTGCCAGCAGTCCCCTTCGCACTGAAGCTTTCTTT. Its protein is CASSPLRTEAFF.

The chain joins TRBV20-1 to TRBJ2-7; the D gene is possibly TRBD1 (5 bases). This CDR3 has 14 residues. V was trimmed by 6 bases and J by 3 bases, leaving 18 bases between them. The germline gives CDR1 DFQATT, CDR2 SNEGSKA (reference sequence). The CDR3: CSAQRSGPYYEQYF. CDR3 in DNA: TGCAGTGCCCAGAGGTCAGGGCCTTACTACGAGCAGTACTTC.

This rearrangement joins TRBV29-1 to TRBJ2-1, with 12 nucleotides matching TRBD2. From germline, CDR1 is SQVTM and CDR2 ANQGSEA. The V and J ends lost 4 bases and 9 bases, in that order; junction bases with no gene match: 4. The CDR3 is 13 residues long. Here the CDR3 DNA reads TGCAGCGTTGGACTAGCGGGAGAAGGTGAGCAGTTCTTC. It is translated as CSVGLAGEGEQFF.

This clonotype has a handful of counts. The chain combines TRBV5-1 with TRBJ2-7; D might be TRBD1 (6 bases). CDR3 size: 16 residues. Germline CDR1 is SGHRS and CDR2 is YFSETQ. V was trimmed by 0 bases and J by 3 bases, leaving 16 bases between them. CDR3 nucleotide sequence: TGCGCCAGCAGCTTGGTCCCGGGACAACTTTTCTACGAGCAGTACTTC. Translation: CASSLVPGQLFYEQYF.